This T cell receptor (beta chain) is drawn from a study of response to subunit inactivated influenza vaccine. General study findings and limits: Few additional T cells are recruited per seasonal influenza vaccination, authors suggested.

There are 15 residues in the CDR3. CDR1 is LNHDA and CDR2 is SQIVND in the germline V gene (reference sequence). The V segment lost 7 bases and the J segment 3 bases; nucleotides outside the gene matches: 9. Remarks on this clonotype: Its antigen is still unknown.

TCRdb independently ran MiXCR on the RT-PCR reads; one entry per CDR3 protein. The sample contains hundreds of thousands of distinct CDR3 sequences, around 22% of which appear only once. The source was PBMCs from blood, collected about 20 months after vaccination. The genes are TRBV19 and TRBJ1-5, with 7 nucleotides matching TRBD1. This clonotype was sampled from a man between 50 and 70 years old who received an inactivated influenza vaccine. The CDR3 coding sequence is TGTGCCAGTACGTCCTCAGGGGGAATCAATCAGCCCCAGCATTTT. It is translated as CASTSSGGINQPQHF.